Below, one TCR beta chain is given with its context. The sample originates from a study of blood T cell repertoires in COVID-19. V lost 1 base and J 4 bases, leaving 5 bases between the germline ends. CDR3 length equals 13 residues. CDR1 and CDR2 from the germline V gene are MGHRA and YSYEKL. The protocol was immunoSEQ multiplex PCR, while the TCRdb copy is restricted to in-frame clones and leaves out a portion. The table includes more than 150,000 clones, approximately 82% detected once. The sequenced sample was PBMCs or T cells enriched from blood (not recorded which). The source of this sequence is a woman in her 50s who had recovered from COVID-19. V is TRBV4-1 and J is TRBJ1-3; D is unresolved. CDR3 sequence (DNA): TGCGCCAGCAGCCAAGGTGTAGGAAACACCATATATTTT. Its protein is CASSQGVGNTIYF.